This passage covers 7 T cell receptor beta chains from one sample sequenced in a study of shared clonotypes between healthy human individuals (dated by TCRdb to the early 2020s). Libraries were prepared through the immunoSEQ multiplex PCR assay. Held by TCRdb, this immuneACCESS table contains in-frame sequences only and omits some clones. Under half of the omission traces to an unresolved V gene where checked; the cause of the rest is unknown. Here the sample has around 990,000 clones; about 72% occur a single time. The ten largest make up more than 0.85% of the sample. The sample was memory CD4+ T cells from PBMCs. The meaning of the sample's cell subset or site label: CD45RA-negative fraction. These receptors all come from a young man in good health. Some clones in this sample may be carry-over from other donors' samples.

This chain uses TRBV15 with TRBJ2-7; 8 bases fit TRBD1. The germline gives CDR1 LNHNV, CDR2 YYDKDF (reference sequence). V lost 2 bases to trimming and J lost 4 bases; unmatched junction nucleotides: 7. The CDR3 is 15 residues long. The CDR3 DNA sequence: TGTGCCACCAGCAGAACCGGTCAGGGGGCATACGAGCAGTACTTC. Translated: CATSRTGQGAYEQYF.

The chain links TRBV4-2 to TRBJ2-3; D is unclear. CDR3 length: 15 amino acids. The ends were cut back, 0 bases at V and 0 bases at J, with 7 bases in the middle. Germline V gives CDR1 LGHNA, CDR2 YNFKEQ. DNA of the CDR3: TGTGCCAGCAGCCAAGACCCACGGAGCACAGATACGCAGTATTTT. Translated, it gives CASSQDPRSTDTQYF.

In its sample, this clone was seen a few times. At one of its ends the junction is not consistent with the germline gene, which may arise from a read error. The CDR3 reads CASSSDTAVF. The CDR3 DNA follows: TGTGCCAGCTCATCCGACACGGCAGTTTTC. The chain carries TRBV18 and TRBJ1-3; D uncertain. Germline V gene data show CDR1 as KGHSH and CDR2 as LQKENI. There are 10 residues in the CDR3.

Only one count was recorded for this clone. The chain has TRBV10-3 and TRBJ2-2; TRBD1 aligns across 9 bases. Germline-derived CDR1 and CDR2 are ENHRY and SYGVKD. The CDR3 runs 15 residues. The trim removed 6 bases at V and 1 base at J, leaving 3 bases unmatched. In DNA, the CDR3 is TGTGCCATCAGGATGGGACAGGGGAACACCGGGGAGCTGTTTTTT. The encoded protein is CAIRMGQGNTGELFF.

The chain employs TRBV19 and TRBJ2-6; 8 bases agree with TRBD1. The germline gives CDR1 LNHDA, CDR2 SQIVND (reference sequence). This CDR3 spans 16 amino acids. The ends lost 5 bases at V and 3 bases at J; junction bases unmatched: 6. The CDR3 here is CASSSVRGHGANVLTF. The CDR3 DNA sequence: TGTGCCAGTAGTTCGGTCAGGGGGCATGGGGCCAACGTCCTGACTTTC.

Remarks on this clone: A far larger clone is one base from this, pointing to a likely read error. The chain joins TRBV1 to TRBJ2-4; the D call TRBD2 from the table was never checked on the DNA. TRBV1 is a pseudogene. The CDR3 has 14 amino acids. DNA for the CDR3: TGCACCAGCAGCCAAGGCCCCCCTCGGTCCATTCAGTACTTC. Translated, it gives CTSSQGPPRSIQYF.

About this clone: It may be a read error: a sequence one base away is much more abundant. Other DNA sequences of this sample code for an identical CDR3. The chain recombines TRBV6-1 with TRBJ1-2; D gene uncertain. The CDR3 has 14 residues. Germline values: CDR1 MNHNS, CDR2 SASEGT. V lost 10 bases and J lost 9, with 24 bases in between. DNA of the CDR3: TGTGCCATCCCCCGCGGTGGAGTCGGGAAACGCTACACCTTC. Translated: CAIPRGGVGKRYTF.